These 9 T cell receptor beta chains share one sample of origin, sequenced in a study of cytomegalovirus exposure and HLA in healthy donors. The PCR was carried out with 60 Vbeta primers and 13 Jbeta primers. Profiling relied on immunoSEQ multiplex PCR, and the TCRdb table lists in-frame clones only, not all of them. The sample has fewer than 90,000 clones, roughly two thirds seen once. Sequencing was done on a sample of PBMCs. Source of these receptors: a man aged 35-49 years in good health and CMV-seropositive.

The chain employs TRBV10-3 and TRBJ1-2, with TRBD1 matching 9 bases. This CDR3 is built from 14 residues. Germline lookup yields CDR1 ENHRY and CDR2 SYGVKD. The V and J ends lost 9 bases and 4 bases, in that order; junction bases with no gene match: 9. The CDR3 is CAIYPTGGGYGYTF. The CDR3 DNA sequence: TGTGCCATATACCCAACAGGGGGCGGCTATGGCTACACCTTC.

This chain links TRBV5-1 with TRBJ1-4; D might be TRBD1 (5 bases). Germline lookup yields CDR1 SGHRS and CDR2 YFSETQ. Trimming shortened V by 4 bases and J by 5 bases, and 12 bases separated the two germline ends. This CDR3 contains 14 residues. The CDR3 bases are TGCGCCAGCAGCGTGGACGGGGGAAATGAAAAACTGTTTTTT. It specifies CASSVDGGNEKLFF.

This clone was seen only once. The chain uses TRBV6-5 and TRBJ2-1, with D maybe TRBD2 (5 bases). The germline V and J ends were trimmed by 6 bases and 6 bases, with 9 bases remaining between them. The CDR3 sequence is 12 residues long. CDR1 is MNHEY and CDR2 is SVGAGI in the germline V gene. CDR3 coding DNA: TGTGCCAGCAGCCGCCGGGGCAATGAGCAGTTCTTC. Its protein is CASSRRGNEQFF.

This clone was recorded only once. The chain carries TRBV28 and TRBJ2-3; TRBD1 agrees at 7 bases. The CDR3 is made up of 14 amino acids. Losses at the gene ends were 5 bases for V and 0 bases for J; bases not matched to a gene: 2. Germline CDR1 reads MDHEN; CDR2 reads SYDVKM. The CDR3 DNA sequence: TGTGCCAGCAGTCGGGGACAGAGCACAGATACGCAGTATTTT. Translation gives CASSRGQSTDTQYF.

This clone showed up just a few times. This chain connects TRBV7-6 to TRBJ2-3, with 10 bases identical to TRBD1. Germline V gives CDR1 SGHVS, CDR2 FNYEAQ. The CDR3 extends over 15 amino acids. J gave up 6 bases and V 5 bases, and 8 bases lay outside the gene matches. CDR3 in DNA: TGTGCCAGCAGCCCAACGCCGGGACAGGGGGATACGCAGTATTTT. Translated, it gives CASSPTPGQGDTQYF.

This sequence joins TRBV4-3 and TRBJ2-7; 10 bases are a match to TRBD1. The CDR3 spans 15 residues. V shed 5 bases and J 0 bases; nucleotides not matched to a gene: 4. Germline CDR1 is LGHNA and CDR2 is YSLEER. CDR3 sequence: CASSSWTGGSYEQYF. The CDR3 DNA sequence: TGCGCCAGCAGCTCGTGGACAGGGGGCTCCTACGAGCAGTACTTC.

The chain joins TRBV6-6 to TRBJ2-7; D is perhaps TRBD1 (6 bases). CDR1 and CDR2 (germline): MNHNY, SVGAGI (reference sequence). Trimming took off 0 bases at V and 2 bases at J, with 14 bases between the two ends. This CDR3 has 16 amino acids. The DNA for the CDR3 is TGTGCCAGCAGTTACTCGGGCCAAGGGGGACCCTACGAGCAGTACTTC. This codes for CASSYSGQGGPYEQYF.

The chain couples TRBV6-5 to TRBJ1-1, with TRBD1 matching over 7 bases. The CDR3 length is 13 residues. With V trimmed by 6 bases and J by 8 bases, 9 bases remained unmatched. The germline V gene encodes CDR1 MNHEY and CDR2 SVGAGI. The CDR3 nucleotides are TGTGCCAGCAGACTCCGGGACAGCTACGAAGCTTTCTTT. Protein: CASRLRDSYEAFF.

This clone was recorded a few times. Other DNA sequences within the sample encode an identical CDR3. The chain couples TRBV5-4 to TRBJ2-5; TRBD1 agrees at 10 bases. The germline V gene encodes CDR1 SGHNT and CDR2 YYREEE (reference sequence). The trim removed 1 base at V and 4 bases at J, leaving 7 bases unmatched. The CDR3 consists of 16 residues. The CDR3 spells CASSLPPGQGTETQYF. Written as DNA, the CDR3 is TGTGCCAGCAGCTTGCCCCCGGGACAGGGGACAGAGACCCAGTACTTC.